Below, 25 T cell receptor beta chains from the same sample are listed, as sequenced in a study of CD8 T cells in Susac syndrome. Random hexamers served to reverse transcribe roughly 0.45 to 1 ug RNA. TCRdb re-analysed the immunoSEQ multiplex PCR reads in MiXCR, keeping a single row per CDR3 protein. The top ten hold around 0.21% of the sample, which has 250,000 to 300,000 distinct CDR3 sequences, roughly 85% seen once. What was sequenced was CD8+ T cells from PBMCs. The receptors derive from a human donor with multiple sclerosis.

The chain uses TRBV11-2 and TRBJ2-7; 10 bases fit TRBD1. Germline lookup yields CDR1 SGHAT and CDR2 FQNNGV. This CDR3 is built from 15 residues. V was clipped by 5 bases and J by 6 bases; unmatched bases: 10. The CDR3 DNA reads as TGTGCCAGCAGCACGGGGACAGGGGAAGCTGTCGAGCAGTACTTC. This translates into CASSTGTGEAVEQYF.

The chain is built from TRBV9 and TRBJ2-1; unclear D gene. V lost 4 bases to trimming and J lost 2 bases, with 13 bases between them. The CDR3 is 15 amino acids. CDR1 is SGDLS and CDR2 is YYNGEE in the germline V gene. In DNA form, the CDR3 reads TGTGCCAGCAGCACCGGGCGGACCCCCTACAATGAGCAGTTCTTC. It yields the protein CASSTGRTPYNEQFF.

This clonotype was found a few times. Written as DNA, the CDR3 is TGTGCCAGCAGCCTCGGGACAGGGGGCTCCTACAATGAGCAGTTCTTC. It encodes CASSLGTGGSYNEQFF. V usage is TRBV5-4 and J usage is TRBJ2-1; TRBD1 matches 11 bases. Per the germline V gene, CDR1 is SGHNT and CDR2 is YYREEE (reference sequence). This CDR3 comprises 16 residues. Germline trimming cut 4 bases from V and 0 bases from J; bases unmatched to any gene: 3. Full variable domain (outside the CDR3, taken from reference TRBV5-4 and TRBJ2-1): ETGVTQSPTHLIKTRGQQVTLRCSSQSGHNTVSWYQQALGQGPQFIFQYYREEENGRGNFPPRFSGLQFPNYSSELNVNALELDDSALYLCASSLGTGGSYNEQFFGPGTRLTVL.

This chain joins TRBV2 and TRBJ2-7, with TRBD1 matching over 9 bases. The CDR3 runs to 14 residues. V shed 9 bases, J shed 3 bases, and the junction held 9 bases outside the gene matches. Per germline, CDR1 SNHLY and CDR2 FYNNEI. CDR3 amino acids: CARSNRDRDYEQYF. The CDR3 coding sequence is TGTGCCAGAAGTAACCGGGACAGGGACTACGAGCAGTACTTC.

The chain carries TRBV28 and TRBJ2-1; D is unclear. The CDR3 has 15 amino acids. V lost 3 bases and J 8 bases, leaving 17 bases between the germline ends. The germline CDR1 and CDR2 sequences are MDHEN and SYDVKM. CDR3 sequence reads: CASSFGGTTWDEQFF. Here the CDR3 DNA reads TGTGCCAGCAGTTTTGGCGGAACCACTTGGGATGAGCAGTTCTTC.

J is TRBJ2-1 and V is TRBV7-6, with D perhaps being TRBD1 or TRBD2 (5 bases each). V lost 1 base and J 2 bases, leaving 15 bases between the germline ends. The CDR3 runs to 17 residues. Looked up from germline, CDR1 is SGHVS and CDR2 is FNYEAQ. The CDR3 is CASSLVAGTSPYNEQFF. The CDR3 DNA sequence: TGTGCCAGCAGCTTAGTTGCAGGGACCTCTCCCTACAATGAGCAGTTCTTC.

This clonotype was counted a single time. The rearrangement links TRBV6-5 to TRBJ2-1; a possible D gene is TRBD1 (6 bases). Trimming stripped 9 bases from V and 0 bases from J, with 12 bases between. CDR1 and CDR2 (germline): MNHEY, SVGAGI. The CDR3 has 14 residues. The CDR3 protein is CASATGISYNEQFF. DNA for the CDR3: TGTGCCAGTGCTACAGGGATCTCCTACAATGAGCAGTTCTTC.

The table lists this clonotype with a count of one. The chain employs TRBV9 and TRBJ2-7; D is ambiguous. CDR3 size: 14 residues. Trimming took 0 bases from V and 1 from J, leaving 8 bases between them. CDR1 is SGDLS and CDR2 is YYNGEE in the germline V gene. Written as DNA, the CDR3 is TGTGCCAGCAGCGTAGCCGGCTTATCCTACGAGCAGTACTTC. It specifies CASSVAGLSYEQYF. Based on the CDR3 plus reference TRBV9 and TRBJ2-7, the full variable domain is DSGVTQTPKHLITATGQRVTLRCSPRSGDLSVYWYQQSLDQGLQFLIQYYNGEERAKGNILERFSAQQFPDLHSELNLSSLELGDSALYFCASSVAGLSYEQYFGPGTRLTVT.

The chain has TRBV7-2 and TRBJ1-5, with a possible D match to TRBD1 (6 bases). CDR3 length: 14 residues. Germline-derived CDR1 and CDR2 are SGHTA and FQGNSA. V lost 6 bases and J 5 bases, leaving 14 bases between the germline ends. CDR3 DNA sequence: TGTGCCAGCAGATTACAGGGTTATGATCAGCCCCAGCATTTT. Its protein is CASRLQGYDQPQHF.

In nucleotides, the CDR3 is TGCAGTGCTAGAGATGTGGCCGGGACTAGTCACAATGAGCAGTTCTTC. Protein product: CSARDVAGTSHNEQFF. The rearrangement joins TRBV20-1 to TRBJ2-1, with 8 bases that match TRBD2. CDR1 is DFQATT and CDR2 is SNEGSKA in the germline V gene (reference sequence). J gave up 5 bases and V 0 bases, and 9 bases lay outside the gene matches. The CDR3 is 16 residues long.

In nucleotides, the CDR3 is TGTGCCAGCAGCTTTTACAGGACTAACTATGGCTACACCTTC. The encoded protein is CASSFYRTNYGYTF. V and J are TRBV7-2 and TRBJ1-2; D possibly corresponds to TRBD1 (5 bases). This CDR3 spans 14 amino acids. The V end lost 3 bases, the J end lost 0 bases, and 8 bases lay between the germline ends. CDR1 is SGHTA and CDR2 is FQGNSA in the germline V gene.

This chain uses TRBV27 with TRBJ2-1; D is undetermined. Trimming left V 5 bases short and J 9 bases short, with 14 bases between. The CDR3 sequence is 13 residues long. CDR1 and CDR2 (germline): MNHEY, SMNVEV (reference sequence). CDR3 DNA: TGTGCCAGCAGTCTCTGGGCCGCCGGTGAGCAGTTCTTC. It is translated as CASSLWAAGEQFF.

The J gene is TRBJ2-1, the V gene TRBV12-3 or TRBV12-4; TRBD1 matches 9 bases. V trimming: 6 bases; J trimming: 5 bases; junction bases outside the gene matches: 5. This CDR3 has 14 residues. The CDR3 coding sequence is TGTGCCAGCAGCGACAGGGGGAGAGACAATGAGCAGTTCTTC. Its protein is CASSDRGRDNEQFF.

The V and J genes are TRBV20-1 and TRBJ1-5; D remains ambiguous. The V gene's germline CDR1 is DFQATT and CDR2 SNEGSKA (reference sequence). With 1 base removed from V and 6 bases from J, the gap between germline ends came to 19 bases. The CDR3 is 16 residues long. CDR3 loop: CSARGIQAGEAQPQHF. CDR3 nucleotide sequence: TGCAGTGCTAGAGGGATCCAGGCCGGGGAGGCTCAGCCCCAGCATTTT.

Comment on this clonotype: At one boundary the junction diverges from the germline segment, which might be a read error. V is TRBV7-7 and J is TRBJ2-3, with D unclear. Per the germline V gene, CDR1 is SSHAT and CDR2 is FNYEAQ (reference sequence). The CDR3 is 15 amino acids. CDR3 protein: CASSLTPGFKDTQYF. The DNA of the CDR3 is TGTGCTAGCAGCTTAACGCCGGGTTTCAAAGATACGCAGTATTTT.

This chain uses TRBV6-1 with TRBJ2-7; no firm D call. The CDR3 totals 13 residues. Germline V gene lookup returns CDR1 MNHNS and CDR2 SASEGT. Trimming left V 6 bases short and J 3 bases short, with 12 bases between. CDR3 amino acids: CASRRPSFYEQYF. The CDR3 DNA reads as TGTGCCAGCAGGAGGCCATCTTTCTACGAGCAGTACTTC.

This clonotype was recorded a few times. The rearrangement joins TRBV6-2 or TRBV6-3 to TRBJ2-1; TRBD2 matches 9 bases. Germline CDR1 and CDR2: MNHEY and SVGEGT. This CDR3 spans 17 amino acids. V lost 7 bases, J lost 0 bases, and 10 bases stayed unmatched. CDR3 in DNA: TGTGCCAGCAAGGGACTAGCTTTCCTTAGCTCCTACAATGAGCAGTTCTTC. This gives the protein CASKGLAFLSSYNEQFF.

This clonotype was detected only once. This chain connects TRBV7-9 to TRBJ1-2; TRBD1 is a possible D gene (5 bases). This CDR3 has 17 amino acids. V was cut by 3 bases and J by 5 bases, with 22 bases left in between. Germline V gene sequence: CDR1 SEHNR, CDR2 FQNEAQ (reference sequence). CDR3 sequence: CASSLSQESYKGYGYTF. The CDR3, as DNA: TGTGCCAGCAGCTTGTCGCAGGAGAGCTATAAGGGGTATGGCTACACCTTC. Combining the CDR3 with reference TRBV7-9 and TRBJ1-2 gives the whole variable domain DTGVSQNPRHKITKRGQNVTFRCDPISEHNRLYWYRQTLGQGPEFLTYFQNEAQLEKSRLLSDRFSAERPKGSFSTLEIQRTEQGDSAMYLCASSLSQESYKGYGYTFGSGTRLTVV.

The V gene is TRBV6-2 or TRBV6-3, the J gene TRBJ1-1, with D unresolved. Trimming took 4 bases from V and 3 from J, leaving 15 bases between them. Germline-derived CDR1 and CDR2 are MNHEY and SVGEGT. CDR3 length: 15 amino acids. The CDR3 protein is CASSWYAGRDTEAFF. The CDR3, as DNA: TGTGCCAGCAGTTGGTACGCAGGCCGGGACACTGAAGCTTTCTTT.

This clonotype appeared a single time. V and J are TRBV6-5 and TRBJ2-2; weak D call: TRBD2 (5 bases). V was cut by 2 bases and J by 5 bases, with 18 bases left in between. This CDR3 region has 17 residues. Looked up from germline, CDR1 is MNHEY and CDR2 is SVGAGI. This chain's CDR3 is CASSYGTLGAETGELFF. Written as DNA, the CDR3 is TGTGCCAGCAGTTACGGAACTTTGGGAGCGGAAACCGGGGAGCTGTTTTTT.

This clonotype was recorded only once. The CDR3 DNA is TGTGCCAGCAGTGCCCCCACTAGCTCGACACACCATGAGCAGTTCTTC. It specifies CASSAPTSSTHHEQFF. The V and J genes are TRBV2 and TRBJ2-1; D is perhaps TRBD2 (6 bases). The CDR3 extends over 16 amino acids. Deletions cut 4 bases from V and 8 bases from J, with 21 bases between. Germline CDR1 SNHLY, CDR2 FYNNEI.

A single count supports this clonotype. The CDR3 nucleotides are TGTGCCAGCAGCTTGGCTAGGGAAATCTACGAGCAGTACTTC. Encoded protein: CASSLAREIYEQYF. V gene TRBV5-6 combines with J gene TRBJ2-7; D remains unclear. Germline V gives CDR1 SGHDT, CDR2 YYEEEE. The V and J ends lost 0 bases and 3 bases respectively, with 10 bases between them. CDR3 length: 14 amino acids.

V is TRBV19 and J is TRBJ2-1, with 9 bases lining up with TRBD1. CDR1 and CDR2 (germline): LNHDA, SQIVND (reference sequence). J gave up 4 bases and V 1 base, and 8 bases lay outside the gene matches. The CDR3 runs 17 residues. This chain's CDR3 is CASSIATGGAWYNEQFF. The CDR3 coding sequence is TGTGCCAGTAGTATAGCGACAGGGGGTGCCTGGTACAATGAGCAGTTCTTC.

The chain carries TRBV11-2 and TRBJ1-4; 8 positions agree with TRBD1. There are 16 residues in the CDR3. V shed 5 bases, J shed 5 bases, and the junction held 10 bases outside the gene matches. The germline V gene has CDR1 SGHAT and CDR2 FQNNGV. The CDR3: CASSPKGTGRNEKLFF. The CDR3 coding sequence is TGTGCCAGCAGCCCAAAGGGGACAGGCCGGAATGAAAAACTGTTTTTT.

This clonotype was picked up one time. J is TRBJ2-3 and V is TRBV30; TRBD2 matches at 9 bases. The CDR3 consists of 14 residues. In germline, CDR1 is GTSNPN, CDR2 SVGIG (reference sequence). Trimming at V came to 5 bases and at J to 6 bases, leaving 9 bases not matched to a gene. The CDR3 region is CAWRGAGGFDTQYF. DNA of the CDR3: TGTGCCTGGCGAGGGGCGGGAGGGTTCGATACGCAGTATTTT.